This T cell receptor beta chain appears in the sequencing data of a study of T cell responses to AZD1222 COVID-19 vaccine. To note about this clone: What it recognizes is unknown. This sample also contains other DNA sequences that code for the same CDR3.

V was trimmed by 2 bases and J by 6 bases, leaving 7 bases between them. From germline, CDR1 is SQVTM and CDR2 ANQGSEA. The CDR3 consists of 11 residues. The protocol was immunoSEQ multiplex PCR, while the TCRdb copy is restricted to in-frame clones and leaves out a portion. The repertoire holds approximately 170,000 clones, with just over 85% as singletons. General observations from the study: Every sample of the repertoires postdated the peak T cell response. Clonal diversity was possibly underestimated, and white British individuals and females predominated among donors.

The chain links TRBV29-1 to TRBJ1-2; no clear D gene. The TCR was taken from an adult who received the AZD1222 COVID-19 vaccine. Sequencing used peripheral blood, obtained 28 days after the second AZD1222 dose. The CDR3 sequence is CSVELGHGYTF. In DNA form, the CDR3 reads TGCAGCGTTGAACTAGGGCATGGCTACACCTTC.